Each of the 32 T cell receptor beta chains below was sequenced from the same sample in a study of neurological immune-mediated disorders. TCRdb reprocessed the 5' RACE reads with MiXCR, giving one entry per CDR3 protein. The data show 55,000 to 70,000 distinct CDR3 sequences, around 11% seen once. The time point was: longitudinal time-point 1 (baseline). Input material: PBMCs. These receptor sequences come from a male donor with HTLV-1-associated myelopathy (HAM/TSP).

The table lists this clonotype with many counts. The chain has TRBV7-3 and TRBJ1-2; a weak D match, TRBD1 (6 bases). CDR3 length equals 15 residues. Germline V gene data show CDR1 as SGHTA and CDR2 as FQGTGA. Trimming cost V 2 bases and J 6 bases, with 16 bases left between them. CDR3 protein: CASSLWAGEANGYTF. For the CDR3, the DNA is TGTGCCAGCAGCTTATGGGCAGGGGAAGCCAATGGCTACACCTTC.

This clonotype was seen at least ten times. V usage is TRBV20-1 and J usage is TRBJ2-1; 7 bases align to TRBD2. CDR3 size: 17 residues. Unmatched junction bases numbered 9, after V lost 0 bases and J lost 1 base. Germline V lookup: CDR1 DFQATT, CDR2 SNEGSKA (reference sequence). The CDR3 region has the DNA TGCAGTGCTAGAGATCTAAGAGCGGGGCGGTCCTACAATGAGCAGTTCTTC. Translating gives CSARDLRAGRSYNEQFF.

In its sample, this clonotype is medium-sized (0.01 to 0.1%). The chain uses TRBV6-2 or TRBV6-3 and TRBJ1-5, with D possibly being TRBD1 (6 bases). The CDR3 has 19 amino acids. V was trimmed by 6 bases and J by 0 bases, leaving 24 bases between them. Germline lookup yields CDR1 MNHEY and CDR2 SVGEGT. The CDR3 here is CASSHIAARGVNSNQPQHF. In DNA, the CDR3 is TGTGCCAGCAGCCACATCGCTGCCAGGGGAGTTAATAGCAATCAGCCCCAGCATTTT.

This clonotype has at least ten counts. The chain couples TRBV20-1 to TRBJ2-1; no reliable D call. The CDR3 is 11 amino acids. Germline CDR1 and CDR2: DFQATT and SNEGSKA (reference sequence). The V end was cut by 1 base, the J end by 7 bases, with 5 bases between. For the CDR3, the DNA is TGCAGTGCTAGAGCTAGAAATGAGCAGTTCTTC. Protein: CSARARNEQFF.

At least ten counts were recorded for this clonotype. The V and J genes are TRBV20-1 and TRBJ1-5; D is ambiguous. This CDR3 has 12 residues. V was clipped by 2 bases and J by 5 bases, with 7 bases between them. Germline V gives CDR1 DFQATT, CDR2 SNEGSKA (reference sequence). The CDR3, as DNA: TGCAGTGCTAGAAGTGGGGATCAGCCCCAGCATTTT. It translates to CSARSGDQPQHF.

In its sample, this clonotype was seen many times. The rearrangement links TRBV27 to TRBJ2-1, with D tentatively TRBD1 (7 bases). Germline V gives CDR1 MNHEY, CDR2 SMNVEV (reference sequence). This CDR3 is 16 amino acids long. Trimming took 8 bases from V and 6 from J, leaving 23 bases between them. The DNA for the CDR3 is TGTGCCAGCCGACTTGGCGGAGGGGGCGTCCCCAATGAGCAGTTCTTC. This codes for CASRLGGGGVPNEQFF.

This clonotype was seen only a few times. The V gene is TRBV5-1, the J gene TRBJ2-1; TRBD2 might be the D (5 bases). Germline CDR1 reads SGHRS; CDR2 reads YFSETQ. This CDR3 has 14 residues. V lost 3 bases and J 5 bases, leaving 12 bases between the germline ends. The CDR3 region has the DNA TGCGCCAGCAGCTCGGGCACTAGTAACAATGAGCAGTTCTTC. Translation gives CASSSGTSNNEQFF. The full variable domain, rest sourced from reference TRBV5-1 and TRBJ2-1, is KAGVTQTPRYLIKTRGQQVTLSCSPISGHRSVSWYQQTPGQGLQFLFEYFSETQRNKGNFPGRFSGRQFSNSRSEMNVSTLELGDSALYLCASSSGTSNNEQFFGPGTRLTVL.

This clonotype was observed many times. V and J are TRBV6-2 or TRBV6-3 and TRBJ2-5; D remains unclear. The V gene lost 0 bases and the J gene lost 7 bases, with 12 bases spanning the gap. The CDR3 contains 14 residues. In germline, CDR1 is MNHEY, CDR2 SVGEGT. CDR3 nucleotides: TGTGCCAGCAGTTACTCGAGGCCCGCCCGGACCCAGTACTTC. Protein product: CASSYSRPARTQYF.

This clonotype was observed at least ten times. V usage is TRBV18 and J usage is TRBJ1-5; D may be TRBD1 (5 bases). Per the germline V gene, CDR1 is KGHSH and CDR2 is LQKENI. Trimming shortened V by 2 bases and J by 3 bases, and 17 bases separated the two germline ends. This CDR3 region has 17 residues. The CDR3 loop reads CASSPVPGTAYNQPQHF. CDR3 DNA sequence: TGTGCCAGCTCACCAGTTCCTGGGACGGCCTACAATCAGCCCCAGCATTTT.

This clonotype was detected many times. The rearrangement links TRBV29-1 to TRBJ1-1, with a weak D call TRBD1 (5 bases). V shed 6 bases and J shed 5 bases, with 22 bases lying between them. There are 15 residues in the CDR3. Germline V gene lookup returns CDR1 SQVTM and CDR2 ANQGSEA. The CDR3 loop is CSVLPGPLRRTEAFF. CDR3 coding DNA: TGCAGCGTGCTACCGGGACCCCTTAGGAGGACTGAAGCTTTCTTT.

In this sample, this clonotype turned up many times. The J gene is TRBJ2-6, the V gene TRBV3-1; D unresolved. Trimming stripped 4 bases from V and 1 base from J, with 8 bases between. The length of the CDR3 is 15 residues. Per the germline V gene, CDR1 is LGHDT and CDR2 is YNNKEL (reference sequence). This CDR3 is CASSRGDSGANVLTF. CDR3 DNA: TGTGCCAGCAGCCGTGGGGATTCTGGGGCCAACGTCCTGACTTTC.

This clonotype was seen repeatedly, ten times or more. V usage is TRBV9 and J usage is TRBJ2-3, with 7 nucleotides matching TRBD2. CDR3 length equals 15 residues. With V trimmed by 0 bases and J by 6 bases, 7 bases remained unmatched. Per the germline V gene, CDR1 is SGDLS and CDR2 is YYNGEE. CDR3 amino acids: CASSVVGGSFDTQYF. The CDR3 bases are TGTGCCAGCAGCGTAGTTGGCGGGAGCTTCGATACGCAGTATTTT. Drawing the rest from reference TRBV9 and TRBJ2-3, the complete variable domain is DSGVTQTPKHLITATGQRVTLRCSPRSGDLSVYWYQQSLDQGLQFLIQYYNGEERAKGNILERFSAQQFPDLHSELNLSSLELGDSALYFCASSVVGGSFDTQYFGPGTRLTVL.

This chain connects TRBV28 to TRBJ1-1, with D perhaps TRBD1 (6 bases). Trimming took off 3 bases at V and 10 bases at J, with 18 bases between the two ends. Germline-derived CDR1 and CDR2 are MDHEN and SYDVKM. The CDR3 loop spans 14 amino acids. The CDR3 DNA follows: TGTGCCAGCAGTTTGCCGGGGGCAGGGCGCGGAGCTTTCTTT. As protein: CASSLPGAGRGAFF.

This clonotype was seen many times. J is TRBJ2-7 and V is TRBV20-1; D might be TRBD2 (6 bases). CDR3 size: 14 residues. From germline, CDR1 is DFQATT and CDR2 SNEGSKA (reference sequence). Trimming cost V 0 bases and J 4 bases, with 13 bases left between them. CDR3: CSARDQRRVYEQYF. DNA of the CDR3: TGCAGTGCTAGAGATCAGAGGAGGGTTTACGAGCAGTACTTC.

This clonotype was seen repeatedly, ten times or more. The chain recombines TRBV6-5 with TRBJ1-1, with D unresolved. The CDR3 length is 13 residues. Per germline, CDR1 MNHEY and CDR2 SVGAGI. Trimming left V 8 bases short and J 0 bases short, with 10 bases between. CDR3 in amino acids: CASRPSLNTEAFF. The DNA of the CDR3 is TGTGCCAGCCGTCCCTCCTTGAACACTGAAGCTTTCTTT.

This clonotype was counted many times. The rearrangement joins TRBV3-1 to TRBJ2-7, with 9 positions matching TRBD1. The CDR3 is made up of 11 amino acids. The germline V gene has CDR1 LGHDT and CDR2 YNNKEL (reference sequence). V was pared by 4 bases and J by 9 bases, with 1 base of the junction left unmatched. DNA for the CDR3: TGTGCCAGCAGCCTGGGACAGGGGCAGTACTTC. Its translation is CASSLGQGQYF.

Concerning this clonotype itself: A read error is possible here, since a much larger clone lies one base away. The chain couples TRBV11-3 to TRBJ2-2; possible D gene TRBD2, 6 bases. Germline V gene data show CDR1 as SGHNT and CDR2 as YENEEA. Trimming stripped 5 bases from V and 6 bases from J, with 10 bases between. The CDR3 runs to 13 residues. The CDR3 loop reads CASSIRGSGELFF. The CDR3 coding sequence is TGTGCCAGCAGCATTCGGGGGTCCGGGGAGCTGTTTTTT.

This clonotype was counted many times. The rearrangement joins TRBV5-1 to TRBJ2-1, with 9 bases fitting TRBD2. CDR3 length: 15 amino acids. V lost 4 bases, J lost 4 bases, and 6 bases stayed unmatched. CDR1 and CDR2 from the germline V gene are SGHRS and YFSETQ. The CDR3 region is CASSGGGAPYNEQFF. The CDR3 region has the DNA TGCGCCAGCAGCGGCGGGGGGGCCCCTTACAATGAGCAGTTCTTC. Using reference TRBV5-1 and TRBJ2-1 for the parts outside the CDR3, the full variable domain is KAGVTQTPRYLIKTRGQQVTLSCSPISGHRSVSWYQQTPGQGLQFLFEYFSETQRNKGNFPGRFSGRQFSNSRSEMNVSTLELGDSALYLCASSGGGAPYNEQFFGPGTRLTVL.

The V gene is TRBV5-5, the J gene TRBJ1-1, with TRBD1 matching over 8 bases. This CDR3 has 15 amino acids. The germline gives CDR1 SGHKS, CDR2 YYEKEE (reference sequence). Trimming at V came to 5 bases and at J to 3 bases, leaving 9 bases not matched to a gene. This CDR3 reads CASSPTGEEDTEAFF. CDR3 nucleotide sequence: TGTGCCAGCAGTCCGACAGGGGAAGAGGACACTGAAGCTTTCTTT.

This clonotype occurred many times. The chain recombines TRBV15 with TRBJ2-3; a weak D match, TRBD1 (6 bases). Germline loops: CDR1 LNHNV, CDR2 YYDKDF (reference sequence). V shed 6 bases and J shed 1 base, with 11 bases lying between them. The CDR3 has 14 amino acids. As DNA, the CDR3 is TGTGCCACCAGGAGACAGGCGGGCACAGATACGCAGTATTTT. Amino acids: CATRRQAGTDTQYF.

This clonotype was seen repeatedly, ten times or more. The chain combines TRBV10-1 with TRBJ1-4; the D is unclear. Trimming stripped 0 bases from V and 4 bases from J, with 3 bases between. The germline V gene encodes CDR1 WNHNN and CDR2 SYGVQD (reference sequence). There are 13 residues in the CDR3. The CDR3 DNA reads as TGCGCCAGCAGTGAGTCCGGTAATGAAAAACTGTTTTTT. This gives the protein CASSESGNEKLFF.

This clonotype showed up many times. CDR3 nucleotide sequence: TGCGCCAGCAGCTCCGGACTAGCGGGGGGTCCAGATACGCAGTATTTT. Protein: CASSSGLAGGPDTQYF. This chain uses TRBV5-1 with TRBJ2-3, with TRBD2 matching over 14 bases. The V gene end was trimmed by 3 bases and the J gene end by 4 bases; junction bases not matched to a gene: 4. The germline gives CDR1 SGHRS, CDR2 YFSETQ. The CDR3 is 16 amino acids.

This clonotype was observed many times. V and J are TRBV2 and TRBJ1-5, with 7 bases aligning to TRBD1. Trimming took 6 bases from V and 9 from J; bases not matched to a gene: 5. CDR3 size: 12 residues. CDR1 and CDR2 (germline): SNHLY, FYNNEI. CDR3 sequence (DNA): TGTGCCAGCAGGGTACAGGGGAGGCCCCAGCATTTT. Amino acids: CASRVQGRPQHF.

This clonotype was seen repeatedly, ten times or more. The chain links TRBV5-5 to TRBJ2-5; D tentatively reads TRBD1 or TRBD2 (6 bases each). V lost 1 base to trimming and J lost 5 bases, with 18 bases between them. Looked up from germline, CDR1 is SGHKS and CDR2 is YYEKEE (reference sequence). The CDR3 is made up of 16 amino acids. CDR3 in amino acids: CASSLSLGGMGETQYF. In DNA, the CDR3 is TGTGCCAGCAGCTTGTCCTTGGGGGGCATGGGGGAGACCCAGTACTTC. The entire variable domain, with the rest obtained from reference TRBV5-5 and TRBJ2-5, is as follows: DAGVTQSPTHLIKTRGQQVTLRCSPISGHKSVSWYQQVLGQGPQFIFQYYEKEERGRGNFPDRFSARQFPNYSSELNVNALLLGDSALYLCASSLSLGGMGETQYFGPGTRLLVL.

This clonotype was counted at least ten times. CDR3 DNA sequence: TGCAGCGTTGCAGTGGCAGGGTATGCTGAAGCTTTCTTT. This translates into CSVAVAGYAEAFF. V is TRBV29-1 and J is TRBJ1-1; D is perhaps TRBD1 (5 bases). V was cut by 4 bases and J by 6 bases, with 15 bases left in between. The CDR3 contains 13 residues. Germline CDR1 SQVTM, CDR2 ANQGSEA.

With regard to this clonotype: Its ends do not fully match the called genes, so a read error is possible. V and J are TRBV27 and TRBJ1-2, with 12 bases fitting TRBD1. CDR1 is MNHEY, CDR2 SMNVEV, per germline (reference sequence). The CDR3 is 15 amino acids. The CDR3 DNA reads as TGTGACAGCAGTACCACCGGGACAGGGGGCCATGGCTACACCTTC. This sequence encodes CDSSTTGTGGHGYTF.

At least ten counts were recorded for this clonotype. The rearrangement uses TRBV12-3 or TRBV12-4 and TRBJ2-7; the match to TRBD1 covers 9 bases. V shed 1 base, J shed 4 bases, and the junction held 8 bases outside the gene matches. This CDR3 is 16 amino acids long. CDR3 nucleotide sequence: TGTGCCAGCAGTTTAGTACAGGGGGCGATCGAGTACGAGCAGTACTTC. Translating it yields CASSLVQGAIEYEQYF.

Ten or more counts support this clonotype. J is TRBJ1-4 and V is TRBV5-1, with D perhaps TRBD1 (5 bases). Germline CDR1 and CDR2: SGHRS and YFSETQ. This CDR3 is built from 16 residues. The V end was cut by 0 bases, the J end by 8 bases, with 17 bases between. CDR3 residues: CASSLAPSGTGEKLFF. The CDR3 DNA is TGCGCCAGCAGCTTGGCCCCGTCAGGCACAGGAGAAAAACTGTTTTTT.

The chain uses TRBV9 and TRBJ2-3; D is perhaps TRBD2 (6 bases). Trimming stripped 1 base from V and 2 bases from J, with 20 bases between. The CDR3 spans 18 residues. Germline-derived CDR1 and CDR2 are SGDLS and YYNGEE. The CDR3 DNA reads as TGTGCCAGCAGCGTAAAATCCGGGACTGGAGGCCCCACAGATACGCAGTATTTT. As protein: CASSVKSGTGGPTDTQYF. Supplemented by reference TRBV9 and TRBJ2-3, the full variable domain reads DSGVTQTPKHLITATGQRVTLRCSPRSGDLSVYWYQQSLDQGLQFLIQYYNGEERAKGNILERFSAQQFPDLHSELNLSSLELGDSALYFCASSVKSGTGGPTDTQYFGPGTRLTVL.

This chain joins TRBV18 and TRBJ2-5; 8 bases agree with TRBD1. The germline CDR1 and CDR2 sequences are KGHSH and LQKENI. The CDR3 spans 13 residues. J lost 3 bases, V lost 4 bases, and 1 base had no gene match. The CDR3 reads CASSRTGKETQYF. DNA for the CDR3: TGTGCCAGCTCACGGACAGGGAAAGAGACCCAGTACTTC.

This clonotype was recorded many times. The V gene is TRBV29-1, the J gene TRBJ1-1, with no clear D. The germline CDR1 and CDR2 sequences are SQVTM and ANQGSEA. This CDR3 has 11 amino acids. V was clipped by 0 bases and J by 7 bases, with 6 bases between them. The CDR3 nucleotides read TGCAGCGTTGAAGAAAGGTTTGAAGCTTTCTTT. Translation: CSVEERFEAFF.

This clonotype was observed many times. The V call is TRBV21-1, the J call TRBJ2-5; the DNA was not used to check the table's D call, TRBD2. TRBV21-1 is noted as a pseudogene. This CDR3 comprises 17 residues. The chain's CDR3 is CASSDRPSLAGEETQYF. As DNA, the CDR3 is TGTGCCAGCAGCGACCGGCCTAGTCTAGCGGGGGAAGAGACCCAGTACTTC.